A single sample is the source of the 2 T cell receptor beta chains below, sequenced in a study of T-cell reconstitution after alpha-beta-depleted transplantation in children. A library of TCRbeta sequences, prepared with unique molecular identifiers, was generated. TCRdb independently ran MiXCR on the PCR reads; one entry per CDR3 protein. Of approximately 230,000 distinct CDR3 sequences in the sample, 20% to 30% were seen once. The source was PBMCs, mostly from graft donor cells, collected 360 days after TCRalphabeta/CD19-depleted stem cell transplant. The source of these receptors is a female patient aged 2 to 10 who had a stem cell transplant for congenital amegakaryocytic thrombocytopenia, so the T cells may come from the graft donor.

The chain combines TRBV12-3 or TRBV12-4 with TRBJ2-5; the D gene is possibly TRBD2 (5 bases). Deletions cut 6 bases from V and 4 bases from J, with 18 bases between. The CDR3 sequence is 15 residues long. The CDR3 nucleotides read TGTGCCAGCAGCTGGAACGGGGATCGGGGAGAGACCCAGTACTTC. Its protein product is CASSWNGDRGETQYF.

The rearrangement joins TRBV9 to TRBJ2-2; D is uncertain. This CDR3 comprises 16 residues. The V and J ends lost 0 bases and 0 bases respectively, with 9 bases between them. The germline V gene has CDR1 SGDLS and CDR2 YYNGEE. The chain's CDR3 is CASSVGYRSNTGELFF. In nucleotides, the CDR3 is TGTGCCAGCAGCGTAGGCTATAGGTCGAACACCGGGGAGCTGTTTTTT.